Following are 7 T cell receptor beta chains from one sample sequenced in a study of breast tumors, draining lymph nodes, adjacent tissues. Breast cancer patients provided tissue from their axillary draining lymph nodes. Via MiXCR, TCRdb re-called the multiplex PCR reads, giving one row per CDR3 protein. Here the sample spans around 150,000 distinct CDR3 sequences, over 25% being singletons. The sequencing sample was made of axillary lymph node tissue. Receptor source: a female donor with breast cancer. Some clones in this sample may be carry-over from other donors' samples.

This clonotype was detected ten times or more. The V call is TRBV12-3 or TRBV12-4, the J call TRBJ1-2; D remains unclear. V dropped 0 bases and J dropped 3 bases, with 2 bases sitting between them. The CDR3 extends over 12 amino acids. The DNA for the CDR3 is TGTGCCAGCAGTTTAGCCTACTATGGCTACACCTTC. Its translation: CASSLAYYGYTF.

The table lists this clonotype with many counts. J is TRBJ1-2 and V is TRBV12-3 or TRBV12-4; D not resolved. V lost 5 bases, J lost 0 bases, and 13 bases lay in between. CDR3 length: 15 residues. For the CDR3, the DNA is TGTGCCAGCAGTCCACCGGCTTATCCTAACTATGGCTACACCTTC. This gives the protein CASSPPAYPNYGYTF.

This clonotype is a singleton in its sample. This clone may be a read error of a much larger clone one base away. Here the CDR3 DNA reads TGTGCCAGTAGCCCGACTGACTACAACACTGGAGCTTTCTTT. This translates into CASSPTDYNTGAFF. This chain links TRBV19 with TRBJ1-1; no clear D. This CDR3 is 14 amino acids long. The germline CDR1 and CDR2 sequences are LNHDA and SQIVND (reference sequence).

This clonotype was seen ten or more times. CDR3 protein: CASSPPEGRGPSGANVLTF. The CDR3 DNA sequence: TGCGCCAGCAGCCCCCCGGAGGGCAGGGGGCCTTCAGGGGCCAACGTCCTGACTTTC. The V gene is TRBV5-1, the J gene TRBJ2-6; the match to TRBD1 covers 8 bases. Trimming removed 4 bases from V and 4 bases from J; junction bases left unmatched: 16. The germline gives CDR1 SGHRS, CDR2 YFSETQ. The length of the CDR3 is 19 residues.

There are many counts of this clonotype. The chain has TRBV11-2 and TRBJ2-1; 8 bases agree with TRBD1. This CDR3 region has 16 residues. V lost 5 bases, J lost 5 bases, and 11 bases stayed unmatched. CDR1 is SGHAT and CDR2 is FQNNGV in the germline V gene. The CDR3 region has the DNA TGTGCCAGCAGCCGTATACTGGGACAGGTTGACAATGAGCAGTTCTTC. Translated, it gives CASSRILGQVDNEQFF.

This clonotype showed up many times. This chain connects TRBV29-1 to TRBJ1-4; D perhaps matches TRBD1 (5 bases). V was cut by 5 bases and J by 7 bases, with 17 bases left in between. CDR1 and CDR2 (germline): SQVTM, ANQGSEA. This CDR3 is 14 amino acids long. The DNA of the CDR3 is TGCAGCGTTCATGACCCAACAGGTGGTGAAAAACTGTTTTTT. This sequence encodes CSVHDPTGGEKLFF.

DNA of the CDR3: TGCAGTGCTAGATCTGCAGGGGGCGCTAATTCCCATGGCTACACCTTC. This translates into CSARSAGGANSHGYTF. The gene calls are TRBV20-1 and TRBJ1-2; 8 nucleotides match TRBD1. J gave up 6 bases and V 2 bases, and 14 bases lay outside the gene matches. Germline values: CDR1 DFQATT, CDR2 SNEGSKA (reference sequence). The CDR3 is 16 residues long.